The source of this T cell receptor beta chain is a study of T cells in Graves' hyperthyroidism and ophthalmopathy. Findings and caveats of the study: From stable hyperthyroidism, ophthalmopathy was set apart by a 13 V-J model. Most thyroid clonotypes expanded above 0.001 were also detected in blood.

Germline V CDR1 and CDR2: SGDLS, YYNGEE. The CDR3 loop spans 13 amino acids. The TCR beta CDR3 regions underwent amplification using RNA transcripts as the source. Initially, a first-round RT-PCR of the TCR CDR3 employed the HTBI primer set. Via MiXCR, TCRdb re-called the multiplex PCR reads, giving one row per CDR3 protein. The table lists about 540,000 distinct CDR3 sequences, around 46% of them singletons. As to this clonotype: What it recognizes is unknown. This may be a read error: a much more frequent sequence differs by one nucleotide.

Patients aged 18 to 65 had newly diagnosed hyperthyroidism of under 2 months' duration. It was uncontrolled infection, other autoimmune disease, pregnancy or lactation that excluded patients. The chain uses TRBV9 and TRBJ1-6; D gene unclear. This TCR was sampled from a woman between 18 and 30 years old with Graves' hyperthyroidism. The sample comprised peripheral blood or thyroid tissue (not recorded which). The CDR3 here is CASSVAHNPPLHF. As DNA, the CDR3 is TGTGCCAGCAGCGTGGCTCATAATCCACCCCTCCACTTT.